This T cell receptor (beta chain) was identified in a study of T-cell memory formation after mild COVID-19 (dated by TCRdb to about 2021). Notes on the research overall: TCR sequence clusters from the two donors were found to be largely donor specific. In a couple of donors, T-cell clones that expanded and contracted after mild COVID-19 were tracked by sequencing TCRalpha and TCRbeta repertoires over time. The cohort was made up of two young adult volunteers, one female and one male, who were previously healthy.

Based on the germline V gene, the CDR1 and CDR2 sequences are SGHRS and YFSETQ. From the cysteine up to the phenylalanine, the CDR3 has a length of 14 residues. The sequence is cut down to CDR3 DNA, 42 bases in frame from base 1. Trimming takes 3 bases from V and 2 bases from J, and the germline ends sit 11 bases apart. The sequencer listed for this sample is Illumina NovaSeq 6000. cDNA libraries for TCRalpha and TCRbeta were prepared by 5'RACE using constant-segment primers, with sample barcodes and unique molecular identifiers added. RNA was extracted from every sample with Trizol reagent. Library amplification was performed in two PCR steps, and a second sample barcode and Illumina TruSeq adapters were introduced in the second step. Sequencing of the libraries was done on an Illumina NovaSeq, producing 2 x 150 bp paired-end reads. On the authors' methods: The reads were demultiplexed and collapsed into UMI-guided consensus sequences using migec v1.2.7. Using mixcr v2.1.11, UMI consensuses were aligned to TRA and TRB V and J templates and then assembled into clonotypes. Clonotypes were classified as expanded or contracted when called significant by both edgeR and NoisET, with noise models trained on biological replicates. For edgeR calls, a false discovery rate-adjusted p below 0.01 and a log2 fold-change threshold of 1 were applied. PCA with hierarchical clustering of max-normalized trajectories of the 1000 most abundant clonotypes was used as exploratory dynamics analysis. The CD4 or CD8 phenotype of responding clones was assigned using the separately sequenced CD4+ and CD8+ repertoires. TCRdb reprocessed the public reads (quality trimming at Q25 with fastp, clone calling with MiXCR) and kept in-frame beta chains. Identical CDR3 proteins give one entry, which carries the most common genes and DNA. TCRdb's processing, not the authors', yielded these V and J calls. In this sample the table shows a few hundred thousand distinct CDR3 sequences, approximately 19% of which occur a single time. Around a fifth of the sample rests with the top ten.

About this clonotype itself: Which antigen it targets is not known. No base qualities exist here, and no much larger clone lies one base off it.

PBMCs were isolated by Ficoll-Paque density gradient centrifugation. Study-wide conclusions, independent of this receptor: Contracting CD4+ clones appeared mostly in the CM and EM memory subsets, whereas CD8+ clones were enriched in EMRA. SARS-CoV-2 specificity was not confirmed for the second-wave clones peaking on day 37. Balanced CD4/CD8 phenotypes were observed for clones contracting from day 15 to 85, whereas a bias towards CD4+ was observed for a second wave of clones expanding from day 15 to 37. The detection of some responding clones in pre-infection memory suggests that pre-existing cross-reactive memory T cells joined the SARS-CoV-2 response. Only two mild cases were covered by the study, and larger cohorts that include severe cases with pre-infection samples were considered necessary.

The chain is made from TRBV5-1 and TRBJ1-2, with no reliable assignment of the D segment. The TCR sequence derives from a man between 18 and 35 years old who had mild COVID-19 (a few samples of this study predate the infection). The sample titles of this study are shuffled in the database, so cell type and time point are left out; the donor was told from shared clones. The sample was PBMCs or a T cell subset sorted from them (not recorded which). The encoded CDR3 is CASSSGPGNYGYTF. The DNA sequence follows: TGCGCCAGCAGCTCGGGCCCGGGCAACTATGGCTACACCTTC.